This TCR beta chain is drawn from a study of response to subunit inactivated influenza vaccine. The CDR3 extends over 14 amino acids. Germline V gene lookup returns CDR1 MNHEY and CDR2 SVGAGI. V lost 2 bases, J lost 3 bases, and 2 bases stayed unmatched. A single record per CDR3 protein comes from TCRdb applying MiXCR to the RT-PCR reads. The sample yields 650,000 to 850,000 distinct CDR3 sequences, roughly 14% seen once. This clonotype was observed at least ten times. Its antigen is not known. Notes on the study in general: The study's authors posited that every seasonal influenza vaccination enlists few new T cells.

This sequence originates from a man aged 45-65 years who received an inactivated influenza vaccine. Sample: PBMCs from blood, taken around 15 days before vaccination. This rearrangement joins TRBV6-5 to TRBJ2-3, with 7 bases matching TRBD1. CDR3 in DNA: TGTGCCAGCAGTTACAACAGGGGAACAGATACGCAGTATTTT. Translation: CASSYNRGTDTQYF.